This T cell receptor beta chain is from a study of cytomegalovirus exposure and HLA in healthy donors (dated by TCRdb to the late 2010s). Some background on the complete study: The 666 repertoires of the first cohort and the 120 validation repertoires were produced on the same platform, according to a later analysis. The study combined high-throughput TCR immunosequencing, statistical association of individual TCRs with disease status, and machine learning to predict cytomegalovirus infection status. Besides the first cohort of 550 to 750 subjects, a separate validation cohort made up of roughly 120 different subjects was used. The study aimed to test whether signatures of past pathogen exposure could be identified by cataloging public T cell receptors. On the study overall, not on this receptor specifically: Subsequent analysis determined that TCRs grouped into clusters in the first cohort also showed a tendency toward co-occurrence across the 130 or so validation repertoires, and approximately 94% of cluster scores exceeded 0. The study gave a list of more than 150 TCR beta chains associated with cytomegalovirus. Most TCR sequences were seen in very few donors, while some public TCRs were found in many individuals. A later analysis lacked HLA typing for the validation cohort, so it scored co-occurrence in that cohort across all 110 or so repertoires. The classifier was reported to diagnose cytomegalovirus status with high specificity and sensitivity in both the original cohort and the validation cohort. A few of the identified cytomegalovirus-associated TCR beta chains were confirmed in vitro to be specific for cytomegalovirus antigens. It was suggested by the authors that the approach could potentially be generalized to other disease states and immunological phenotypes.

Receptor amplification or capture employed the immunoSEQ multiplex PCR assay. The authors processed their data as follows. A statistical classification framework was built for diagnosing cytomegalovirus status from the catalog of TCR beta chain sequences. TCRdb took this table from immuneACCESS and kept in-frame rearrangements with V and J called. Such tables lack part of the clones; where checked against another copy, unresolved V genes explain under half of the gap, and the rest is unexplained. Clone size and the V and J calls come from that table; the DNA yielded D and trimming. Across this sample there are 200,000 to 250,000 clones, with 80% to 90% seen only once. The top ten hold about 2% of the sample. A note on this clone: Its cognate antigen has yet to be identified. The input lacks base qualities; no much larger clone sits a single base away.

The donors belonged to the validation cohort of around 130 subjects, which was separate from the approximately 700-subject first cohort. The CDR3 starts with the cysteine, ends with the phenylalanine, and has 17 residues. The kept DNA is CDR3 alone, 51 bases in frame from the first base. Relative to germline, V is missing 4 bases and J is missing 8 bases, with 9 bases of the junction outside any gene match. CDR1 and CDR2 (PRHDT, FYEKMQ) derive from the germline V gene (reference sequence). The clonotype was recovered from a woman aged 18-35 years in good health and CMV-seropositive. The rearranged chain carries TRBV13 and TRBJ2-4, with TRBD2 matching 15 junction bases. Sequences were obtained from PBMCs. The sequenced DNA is TGTGCCAGCAGCTCCCGGACTAGCGGGAGGGCCTCGGACATTCAGTACTTC. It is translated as CASSSRTSGRASDIQYF.